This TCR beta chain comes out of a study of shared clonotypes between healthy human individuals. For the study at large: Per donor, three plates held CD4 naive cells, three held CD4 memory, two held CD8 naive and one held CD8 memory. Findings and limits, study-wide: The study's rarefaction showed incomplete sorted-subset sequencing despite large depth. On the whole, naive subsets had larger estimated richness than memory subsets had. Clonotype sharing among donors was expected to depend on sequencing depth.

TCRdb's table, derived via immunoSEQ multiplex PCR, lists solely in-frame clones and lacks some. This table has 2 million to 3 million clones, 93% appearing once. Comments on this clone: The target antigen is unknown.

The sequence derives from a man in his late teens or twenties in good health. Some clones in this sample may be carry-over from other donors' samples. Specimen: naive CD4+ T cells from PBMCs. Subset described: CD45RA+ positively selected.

CDR3 loop: CSVASTGGFYGYTF. CDR3 in DNA: TGCAGCGTTGCCTCGACAGGGGGTTTTTATGGCTACACCTTC. The gene calls are TRBV29-1 and TRBJ1-2, with TRBD1 identical over 9 bases. Germline values: CDR1 SQVTM, CDR2 ANQGSEA. The CDR3 covers 14 residues. V lost 4 bases to trimming and J lost 5 bases; unmatched junction nucleotides: 8.